This T cell receptor beta chain derives from a study of T-cell reconstitution after alpha-beta-depleted transplantation in children. This clonotype was recorded many times. A library of TCRbeta sequences, prepared with unique molecular identifiers, was generated. TCRdb recomputed calls from the PCR reads with MiXCR, one row per CDR3 protein. This sample has around 240,000 distinct CDR3 sequences, with approximately 9.7% found just once. V trimming: 8 bases; J trimming: 0 bases; junction bases outside the gene matches: 9. Per the germline V gene, CDR1 is SEHNR and CDR2 is FQNEAQ (reference sequence). CDR3 size: 16 residues.

Sample: PBMCs from the stem cell graft donor, taken from the stem cell graft. This clonotype was sampled from a human donor who donated a stem cell graft to a child with SCID. This chain links TRBV7-9 with TRBJ2-2; 7 positions match TRBD2. The CDR3 reads CASSRRTRANTGELFF. CDR3 bases: TGTGCCAGCTCCCGTAGGACTAGAGCGAACACCGGGGAGCTGTTTTTT.